This T cell receptor beta chain was sequenced for a study of blood T cell repertoires in COVID-19. Overall study: Spain, Italy and the United States supplied samples that represented acute and convalescent COVID-19. From T cells, B-cell-depleted T cells, or PBMCs came the material, which was cDNA or gDNA.

This clone came up a few times. Using immunoSEQ multiplex PCR, the repertoire was profiled, and TCRdb retains in-frame clones only, with some absent. The sample lists about 520,000 clones, approximately 85% occurring once. The CDR3 totals 15 residues. CDR1 is MDHEN and CDR2 is SYDVKM in the germline V gene. V gave up 10 bases and J gave up 2 bases, with 20 bases separating them. Source material: peripheral blood. The chain uses TRBV28 and TRBJ2-5, with no clear D. The sequence derives from a human donor in a cohort sampled during active COVID-19. Here the CDR3 DNA reads TGTGCCACCCGGATGGCCTTTCTAGGTCAAGAGACCCAGTACTTC. Translated, it gives CATRMAFLGQETQYF.